Listed below are T cell receptor beta chains from one sample, sequenced in a study of T cell responses to AZD1222 COVID-19 vaccine. Assay: immunoSEQ multiplex PCR; the TCRdb copy retains only in-frame clones and omits some. The sample lists roughly 99,000 clones, 92% occurring once. Sequencing used peripheral blood, obtained 28 days after the second AZD1222 dose. The source of these receptors is an adult who received the AZD1222 COVID-19 vaccine. Both conserved end residues are part of each CDR3. Each record gives: D gene, clone size, V gene, J gene, CDR3 DNA, CDR3 protein. D genes are given only for firm matches. Only some rows state a clone size, as once, few, many or a class for expanded clones.

D: NA; size: NA; V: TRBV7-8; J: TRBJ1-4; DNA: TGTGCCAGCAGCTTAACCCACGGGTCCCGGGGGGAAAAACTGTTTTTT; CDR3: CASSLTHGSRGEKLFF
D: TRBD1; size: once; V: TRBV2; J: TRBJ2-1; DNA: TGTGCCAGCAGTCTGCCGAGGGACAGGGCATACAATGAGCAGTTCTTC; CDR3: CASSLPRDRAYNEQFF
D: NA; size: NA; V: TRBV18; J: TRBJ2-2; DNA: TGTGCCAGCTCACCTGACTTGACGAACACCGGGGAGCTGTTTTTT; CDR3: CASSPDLTNTGELFF
D: TRBD1; size: NA; V: TRBV3-1/TRBV3-2; J: TRBJ1-1; DNA: TGTGCCAGCAGCCAAGGACAGGGCCGGAACACTGAAGCTTTCTTT; CDR3: CASSQGQGRNTEAFF
D: NA; size: NA; V: TRBV19; J: TRBJ1-1; DNA: TGTGCCAGTAGTATAGGAGTTACTGAAGCTTTCTTT; CDR3: CASSIGVTEAFF
D: TRBD2; size: NA; V: TRBV4-2; J: TRBJ2-1; DNA: TGTGCCAGCAGCCAAGATGGGGTAGCGGGAGCCCCGTTCTTC; CDR3: CASSQDGVAGAPFF
D: NA; size: NA; V: TRBV5-6; J: TRBJ2-7; DNA: TGTGCCAGCAGCACTCCGGGCCAGGGCTACGAGCAGTACTTC; CDR3: CASSTPGQGYEQYF
D: NA; size: NA; V: TRBV7-8; J: TRBJ2-2; DNA: TGTGCCAGTCCAACACAGAACACCGGGGAGCTGTTTTTT; CDR3: CASPTQNTGELFF
D: NA; size: NA; V: TRBV5-1; J: TRBJ2-6; DNA: TGCGCCAGCAGCACGGGACATGAGATACCTGGGGCCAACGTCCTGACTTTC; CDR3: CASSTGHEIPGANVLTF
D: TRBD2; size: NA; V: TRBV4-1; J: TRBJ2-3; DNA: TGCGCCAGCAGCCAAGACTTGCTTGTGGGAGGGAGCACAGATACGCAGTATTTT; CDR3: CASSQDLLVGGSTDTQYF
D: NA; size: NA; V: TRBV28; J: TRBJ1-5; DNA: TGTGCCAGCAGTTCCTCCGGACGGAATCAGCCCCAGCATTTT; CDR3: CASSSSGRNQPQHF
D: NA; size: once; V: TRBV5-1; J: TRBJ2-7; DNA: TGCGCCAGCAGCTTGGAGGACGGTATTGCCTACGAGCAGTACTTC; CDR3: CASSLEDGIAYEQYF
D: TRBD1; size: NA; V: TRBV19; J: TRBJ1-2; DNA: TGTGCCAGTAGTATTGCCCTGCGATTACAGGGGTCCTATGGCTACACCTTC; CDR3: CASSIALRLQGSYGYTF
D: NA; size: NA; V: TRBV9; J: TRBJ1-1; DNA: TGTGCCAGCAGCACGAAAACAGGAGGATCGGCTGAAGCTTTCTTT; CDR3: CASSTKTGGSAEAFF
D: NA; size: NA; V: TRBV9; J: TRBJ2-2; DNA: TGTGCCAGCAGCGTCACCGGGACACTTTTGTCGGGGGAGCTGTTTTTT; CDR3: CASSVTGTLLSGELFF
D: NA; size: NA; V: TRBV27; J: TRBJ1-3; DNA: TGTGCCAGCAGTAAAGGAAACACCATATATTTT; CDR3: CASSKGNTIYF
D: TRBD1; size: NA; V: TRBV19; J: TRBJ1-1; DNA: TGTGCCAGTAGTAGACAGGGTAAAGTGAACACTGAAGCTTTCTTT; CDR3: CASSRQGKVNTEAFF
D: NA; size: NA; V: TRBV4-3; J: TRBJ2-1; DNA: TGCGCCAGCAGCCAAGAAGGGCTTCTGGATAACAATGAGCAGTTCTTC; CDR3: CASSQEGLLDNNEQFF
D: NA; size: NA; V: TRBV4-1; J: TRBJ1-2; DNA: TGCGCCAGCAGCCAAGAGTCCTACTATGGCTACACCTTC; CDR3: CASSQESYYGYTF
D: NA; size: NA; V: TRBV2; J: TRBJ1-3; DNA: TGTGCCAGCAGTGGGGCGGCTGGAAACACCATATATTTT; CDR3: CASSGAAGNTIYF
D: TRBD1; size: once; V: TRBV3-1/TRBV3-2; J: TRBJ1-6; DNA: TGTGCCAGCAGCTTCGGACAGGGAAATTCACCCCTCCACTTT; CDR3: CASSFGQGNSPLHF
D: TRBD1; size: NA; V: TRBV7-8; J: TRBJ1-5; DNA: TGTGCCAGCAGTTACAGGGGCGGCAATCAGCCCCAGCATTTT; CDR3: CASSYRGGNQPQHF
D: TRBD1; size: once; V: TRBV7-9; J: TRBJ1-4; DNA: TGTGCCAGCAGCCGGAACAGGGGGACGGATGAAAAACTGTTTTTT; CDR3: CASSRNRGTDEKLFF
D: TRBD1; size: NA; V: TRBV5-4; J: TRBJ1-6; DNA: TGTGCCAGCAGCTTGGTGGACAGGCGCGGGGCCTATAATTCACCCCTCCACTTT; CDR3: CASSLVDRRGAYNSPLHF
D: NA; size: NA; V: TRBV19; J: TRBJ1-1; DNA: TGTGCCAGTAGTATAAGAGGTACGAACACTGAAGCTTTCTTT; CDR3: CASSIRGTNTEAFF
D: NA; size: NA; V: TRBV11-2; J: TRBJ2-3; DNA: TGTGCCAGCAGCCCTCCCGGGGTCGGCACAGATACGCAGTATTTT; CDR3: CASSPPGVGTDTQYF
D: NA; size: NA; V: TRBV28; J: TRBJ2-1; DNA: TGTGCCAGCAGTAGTACCCTGAGGAATGAGCAGTTCTTC; CDR3: CASSSTLRNEQFF
D: NA; size: NA; V: TRBV9; J: TRBJ1-1; DNA: TGTGCCAGCAGCGTATGGGGGTCTGCTGAAGCTTTCTTT; CDR3: CASSVWGSAEAFF
D: TRBD2; size: NA; V: TRBV13; J: TRBJ2-1; DNA: TGTGCCAGCAGCTTCGATCTCCCTTCGGCGGGGGGGTCGACCATGAGTAATGAGCAGTTCTTC; CDR3: CASSFDLPSAGGSTMSNEQFF
D: NA; size: NA; V: TRBV7-9; J: TRBJ1-1; DNA: TGTGCCAGCAGCTTACAGATACTGAACACTGAAGCTTTCTTT; CDR3: CASSLQILNTEAFF
D: NA; size: NA; V: TRBV7-3; J: TRBJ2-1; DNA: TGTGCCAGCAGCTTAGAAATTGGAAATGAGCAGTTCTTC; CDR3: CASSLEIGNEQFF
D: NA; size: NA; V: TRBV18; J: TRBJ1-6; DNA: TGTGCCAGCTCACCATTTAAAACAGATAATTCACCCCTCCACTTT; CDR3: CASSPFKTDNSPLHF
D: NA; size: NA; V: TRBV3-1/TRBV3-2; J: TRBJ2-2; DNA: TGTGCCAGCAGCCTTCTGAACACCGGGGAGCTGTTTTTT; CDR3: CASSLLNTGELFF
D: NA; size: NA; V: TRBV5-4; J: TRBJ2-1; DNA: TGTGCCAGCAGGGGATCCGGGGCAAGCGGAAATGAGCAGTTCTTC; CDR3: CASRGSGASGNEQFF
D: NA; size: NA; V: TRBV2; J: TRBJ2-7; DNA: TGTGCCAGCAGTGAAAATTTCGAGCAGTACTTC; CDR3: CASSENFEQYF
D: NA; size: NA; V: TRBV7-9; J: TRBJ1-6; DNA: TGTGCCAGCAGCTTAGCCGTTTATAATTCACCCCTCCACTTT; CDR3: CASSLAVYNSPLHF
D: TRBD1; size: once; V: TRBV28; J: TRBJ2-7; DNA: TGTGCCAGCAGCGGAACCGGGACAGGCTCCTACGAGCAGTACTTC; CDR3: CASSGTGTGSYEQYF
D: TRBD1; size: NA; V: TRBV7-2; J: TRBJ1-2; DNA: TGTGCCAGCAGCTCTCAAAGGGGGCAAGGCTATGGCTACACCTTC; CDR3: CASSSQRGQGYGYTF
D: NA; size: NA; V: TRBV7-8; J: TRBJ1-1; DNA: TGTGCCAGCAGCCCCGGGGGCAGTTTATCCTTCTTT; CDR3: CASSPGGSLSFF
D: NA; size: NA; V: TRBV7-9; J: TRBJ1-2; DNA: TGTGCCAGCAGCTTAGTAGGAACTAACTATGGCTACACCTTC; CDR3: CASSLVGTNYGYTF
D: NA; size: NA; V: TRBV28; J: TRBJ1-2; DNA: TGTGCCAGCAGTTTTCCTTCATCAGGGGCTAACTATGGCTACACCTTC; CDR3: CASSFPSSGANYGYTF
D: NA; size: NA; V: TRBV12-3/TRBV12-4; J: TRBJ1-1; DNA: TGTGCCAGCAGTTTAAAAGGGAACACTGAAGCTTTCTTT; CDR3: CASSLKGNTEAFF
D: TRBD2; size: NA; V: TRBV4-3; J: TRBJ2-7; DNA: TGCGCCAGCAGCCAGGGACTAGCTGGGGAGCAGTACTTC; CDR3: CASSQGLAGEQYF
D: NA; size: NA; V: TRBV11-2; J: TRBJ1-3; DNA: TGTGCCAGCAGCCACAACAGGGCAAGAAACACCATATATTTT; CDR3: CASSHNRARNTIYF
D: NA; size: NA; V: TRBV12-5; J: TRBJ1-2; DNA: TGTGCTAGTGGTACGTCGGAGGCTAACTATGGCTACACCTTC; CDR3: CASGTSEANYGYTF
D: TRBD2; size: NA; V: TRBV9; J: TRBJ2-3; DNA: TGTGCCAGCAGCGTAGATGGGGGGGGCACAGATACGCAGTATTTT; CDR3: CASSVDGGGTDTQYF
D: NA; size: NA; V: TRBV6-1; J: TRBJ1-2; DNA: TGTGCCAGCAGTGAAGTCCATCCAGCCGACTATGGCTACACCTTC; CDR3: CASSEVHPADYGYTF
D: NA; size: NA; V: TRBV5-1; J: TRBJ2-1; DNA: TGCGCCAGCAACCGGGACATCAGGAACGATGAGCAGTTCTTC; CDR3: CASNRDIRNDEQFF
D: NA; size: few; V: TRBV15; J: TRBJ2-6; DNA: TGTGCCACCAGCGAACGGGATTCTGGGGCCAACGTCCTGACTTTC; CDR3: CATSERDSGANVLTF
D: TRBD1; size: once; V: TRBV18; J: TRBJ2-7; DNA: TGTGCCAGCTCGAACCGACAGGGATTGGATTACGAGCAGTACTTC; CDR3: CASSNRQGLDYEQYF
D: NA; size: NA; V: TRBV10-3; J: TRBJ2-3; DNA: TGTGCCATCAGTGACTCCTCCCTAGATACGCAGTATTTT; CDR3: CAISDSSLDTQYF
D: NA; size: NA; V: TRBV5-6; J: TRBJ2-5; DNA: TGTGCCAGCAGCTTTCGTGGGTCCCCTTACTTC; CDR3: CASSFRGSPYF
D: NA; size: NA; V: TRBV19; J: TRBJ2-1; DNA: TGTGCCAGTAGCTTGCTCGGTTGGGTGAATGAGCAGTTCTTC; CDR3: CASSLLGWVNEQFF
D: TRBD1; size: NA; V: TRBV7-8; J: TRBJ2-1; DNA: TGTGCCAGCAGCCTAAAGACCCCCGGGACAGGCAAGGATAATGAGCAGTTCTTC; CDR3: CASSLKTPGTGKDNEQFF
D: NA; size: NA; V: TRBV2; J: TRBJ2-7; DNA: TGTGCCAGCACCCCGTATGGGGGGCAACCCTACGAGCAGTACTTC; CDR3: CASTPYGGQPYEQYF